Listed below are T cell receptor beta chains from one sample, sequenced in a study of breast tumors, draining lymph nodes, adjacent tissues. TCRdb fed the multiplex PCR reads into MiXCR, producing one record per CDR3 protein. The profile covers roughly 260,000 distinct CDR3 sequences, with 30% to 35% appearing a single time and 0.85% to 1.3% taken by the ten largest. The specimen sequenced was axillary lymph node tissue. The origin of the receptors is a female donor with breast cancer. Some clones in this sample may be carry-over from other donors' samples. CDR3s leave out the opening cysteine and the closing phenylalanine or tryptophan. A D gene is named only where the DNA matches it firmly. Expanded clones are given a class, and other clones once, few, many or no size at all.

j_gene	abundance	v_gene	d_gene	CDR3aa
TRBJ2-3	.	TRBV5-5	.	ASSFLGRDTQY
TRBJ2-3	many	TRBV7-3	.	ASSLLSGGSTDTQY
TRBJ2-7	many	TRBV5-1	.	ASSLSGFDEQY
TRBJ2-5	.	TRBV20-1	.	SARDFGEAQY
TRBJ2-1	few	TRBV5-4	.	ASSFNGTSYNEQF
TRBJ2-7	many	TRBV7-2	.	ASSFRSTDSYEQY
TRBJ2-7	many	TRBV14	.	ASSGKDSTYEQY
TRBJ2-3	.	TRBV4-2	TRBD2	ASSQYVLAGSTDTQY
TRBJ2-5	many	TRBV20-1	TRBD2	SARIGWGGRGETQY
TRBJ1-2	many	TRBV30	TRBD1	AWNPGQGYYGYT
TRBJ2-6	many	TRBV9	.	ASSVDVTRVGANVLT
.	.	TRBV7-9	.	ASSLGAGGGFFDEQF
TRBJ1-5	many	TRBV2	TRBD1	ASSDRGSNQPQH
TRBJ2-7	many	TRBV6-6	TRBD2	AESGSENEQY
TRBJ1-4	many	TRBV6-1	.	ASEPPLMREKLF
TRBJ2-1	many	TRBV4-2	.	ASSQVRGGGGPNEQF
TRBJ2-7	many	TRBV20-1	TRBD2	SAPGLAGGTYEQY
TRBJ1-2	.	TRBV10-1	.	ASRVRLAGGYT
TRBJ2-4	.	TRBV11-3	.	AGSLGASSLIQY
TRBJ2-2	many	TRBV7-2	.	ASSLVLGAGELF
TRBJ2-3	many	TRBV4-3	TRBD2	ASSQGLAAGDTQY
TRBJ1-5	.	TRBV19	.	ASSTSFDYEQYFGPGNQPQH
TRBJ1-4	.	TRBV2	.	ASKVKGVGARRDEKPF
TRBJ2-1	few	TRBV5-6	.	ASSNKRGGRGGSEQF
TRBJ2-7	many	TRBV11-2	.	ASSLWGNEQY
TRBJ1-4	.	TRBV4-1	.	ASGGSSFEKLF
TRBJ2-5	many	TRBV5-1	.	ASSSDGASQETQY
TRBJ1-4	.	TRBV19	.	ASRSSV
TRBJ2-1	many	TRBV11-1	.	ASSLAPSSYNEQF
TRBJ2-5	.	TRBV11-3	.	ASSQDFGAQETQY
TRBJ2-7	many	TRBV7-2	TRBD1	ASSASGTGFNEQY
TRBJ2-1	.	TRBV24-1	.	ATSAWTTAYNEQF
TRBJ2-5	.	TRBV6-2/TRBV6-3	.	ASSSGQTQY
TRBJ1-6	many	TRBV7-9	.	ASSLAGVGSPLH
TRBJ2-1	.	TRBV5-4	TRBD2	ASSPELAGAHEQF
TRBJ2-1	.	TRBV10-1	.	ASSEGLLSYNEQF
TRBJ1-6	many	TRBV5-8	.	ASRLYRQNSPLH
TRBJ1-2	.	TRBV6-1	TRBD1	ASINGQGSLGYT
TRBJ2-5	many	TRBV29-1	TRBD2	SVGSGRAGETQY
TRBJ1-4	many	TRBV12-3/TRBV12-4	.	ASGRGDEKLF
TRBJ2-1	many	TRBV2	.	ASSEGWGQF
TRBJ2-7	many	TRBV11-3	TRBD1	ASRRTGIEQY
TRBJ2-5	many	TRBV10-3	TRBD1	AIRRQGVQETQY